The source of this T cell receptor (beta chain) is a study of T cell changes during pregnancy in multiple sclerosis. Germline CDR1 reads MNHEY; CDR2 reads SMNVEV (reference sequence). Trimming pared 6 bases from V and 3 bases from J, leaving 17 bases between. This CDR3 has 16 amino acids. Assay: immunoSEQ multiplex PCR; the TCRdb copy retains only in-frame clones and omits some. In the table there are under 65,000 clones, roughly 92% of which are singletons. The sample in question was peripheral blood, obtained in the second trimester of pregnancy. V is TRBV27 and J is TRBJ2-2; possibly TRBD2 for D (6 bases). This receptor was obtained from a female donor with multiple sclerosis, enrolled in a pregnancy study. CDR3 sequence (DNA): TGTGCCAGCAGACCCTCGATGACTAGGTACACCGGGGAGCTGTTTTTT. Translation: CASRPSMTRYTGELFF.